These 9 T cell receptor beta chains were sequenced from one sample in a study of STAT3 mutations in large granular lymphocyte leukemia. What these receptors recognize is not known. General study findings and limits: In T-cell large granular lymphocyte leukemia, about half of patients showed multiple immunodominant subclonotypes.

Sequencing was performed with immunoSEQ multiplex PCR; in TCRdb, only in-frame clones are kept and a portion is missing. Among 7,800 or so clones listed, about nine tenths were seen once. The sequenced sample consisted of peripheral blood mononuclear cells. These receptors all come from a man in his fifties with T-cell large granular lymphocyte leukemia. Some clones in this sample may be carry-over from other donors' samples.

The genes are TRBV4-1 and TRBJ2-5; 10 bases fit TRBD2. The closer fit of TRBJ2-7 to the DNA end suggests the J call may be wrong. The CDR3 length is 17 residues. Germline assignment: CDR1 MGHRA and CDR2 YSYEKL. This chain's CDR3 is CASSPYPTSGVNYEQYF. For the CDR3, the DNA is TGCGCCAGCAGCCCCTACCCCACTAGCGGGGTTAACTACGAGCAGTACTTC.

This clone was seen only once. The gene calls are TRBV5-5 and TRBJ2-3; no firm D call. This CDR3 region has 14 residues. Germline loops: CDR1 SGHKS, CDR2 YYEKEE (reference sequence). V was cut by 7 bases and J by 0 bases, with 12 bases left in between. CDR3 loop: CASRRISSTDTQYF. Here the CDR3 DNA reads TGTGCCAGCCGAAGGATCAGTAGCACAGATACGCAGTATTTT. The whole variable domain, remainder taken from reference TRBV5-5 and TRBJ2-3, is DAGVTQSPTHLIKTRGQQVTLRCSPISGHKSVSWYQQVLGQGPQFIFQYYEKEERGRGNFPDRFSARQFPNYSSELNVNALLLGDSALYLCASRRISSTDTQYFGPGTRLTVL.

The CDR3 coding sequence is TGTGCCAGCAGCTTAAGGGAAAGTAGAGATTCACCCCTCCACTTT. Protein product: CASSLRESRDSPLHF. The rearrangement joins TRBV7-2 to TRBJ1-6; D remains ambiguous. V was trimmed by 2 bases and J by 8 bases, leaving 13 bases between them. The CDR3 loop spans 15 amino acids. The germline gives CDR1 SGHTA, CDR2 FQGNSA.

The chain recombines TRBV10-3 with TRBJ1-4; 11 bases match TRBD1. Germline-derived CDR1 and CDR2 are ENHRY and SYGVKD. The ends lost 4 bases at V and 7 bases at J; junction bases unmatched: 2. CDR3 size: 14 residues. For the CDR3, the DNA is TGTGCCATCAGTGTAGGACAGGGGGCTGAAAAACTGTTTTTT. Amino acid sequence: CAISVGQGAEKLFF.

The genes are TRBV5-1 and TRBJ2-3, with D possibly matching TRBD2 (5 bases). V lost 0 bases and J 0 bases, leaving 8 bases between the germline ends. The CDR3 loop spans 15 amino acids. CDR1 is SGHRS and CDR2 is YFSETQ in the germline V gene. The CDR3 here is CASSLGGLSTDTQYF. For the CDR3, the DNA is TGCGCCAGCAGCTTGGGAGGACTTAGCACAGATACGCAGTATTTT.

In its sample, this clone was seen a few times. V usage is TRBV7-2 and J usage is TRBJ2-3, with TRBD2 matching over 12 bases. J lost 3 bases, V lost 3 bases, and 7 bases had no gene match. In germline, CDR1 is SGHTA, CDR2 FQGNSA. The CDR3 totals 17 residues. The CDR3 coding sequence is TGTGCCAGCAGCTTCCAGACTAGCGGGAGAGGTACAGATACGCAGTATTTT. This sequence encodes CASSFQTSGRGTDTQYF.

This chain joins TRBV2 and TRBJ2-5; 11 positions match TRBD2. V shed 3 bases, J shed 4 bases, and the junction held 10 bases outside the gene matches. Germline V gene data show CDR1 as SNHLY and CDR2 as FYNNEI. The CDR3 totals 17 residues. The CDR3 DNA reads TGTGCCAGCAGTGAGCGAACTAGCGGGGGTGGTAGAGAGACCCAGTACTTC. This gives the protein CASSERTSGGGRETQYF.

The chain couples TRBV30 to TRBJ2-2; 11 bases fit TRBD1. The germline V gene has CDR1 GTSNPN and CDR2 SVGIG (reference sequence). Unmatched junction bases numbered 9, after V lost 0 bases and J lost 6 bases. The CDR3 extends over 17 amino acids. As DNA, the CDR3 is TGTGCCTGGAGTGTTGGACAGGGGGCCGGAGGTGCCGGGGAGCTGTTTTTT. Its translation is CAWSVGQGAGGAGELFF.

This chain links TRBV18 with TRBJ2-1; TRBD2 aligns across 13 bases. Germline trimming cut 3 bases from V and 3 bases from J; bases unmatched to any gene: 5. Germline V gives CDR1 KGHSH, CDR2 LQKENI. The CDR3 contains 17 residues. CDR3 in amino acids: CASSPGTSGNNYNEQFF. The CDR3 coding sequence is TGTGCCAGCTCACCGGGGACTAGCGGGAATAACTACAATGAGCAGTTCTTC.